The rows below give T cell receptor beta chains drawn from one sample of a study of cytomegalovirus exposure and HLA in healthy donors. The assay was immunoSEQ multiplex PCR, and TCRdb's table has in-frame clones only and misses some. Seen here are approximately 72,000 clones, 66% observed once, and the top ten hold 20% to 25%. Sequencing was done on a sample of PBMCs. All receptors derive from a man between 35 and 55 years old in good health and CMV-seropositive. Each CDR3 is given with its conserved first and last residue. The D gene is left open where the match is weak. Size values are once, few and many counts, or a class for expanded clones, and some rows have none.

size: .
D: .
V: TRBV27
J: TRBJ1-1
DNA: TGTGCCAGCAGTGGGGGCCGGGGACGGAACACTGAAGCTTTCTTT
CDR3: CASSGGRGRNTEAFF

size: .
D: .
V: TRBV10-3
J: TRBJ2-7
DNA: TGTGCCATCAGTGAGAACGGGGGCTCCTACGAGCAGTACTTC
CDR3: CAISENGGSYEQYF

size: .
D: .
V: TRBV2
J: TRBJ1-1
DNA: TGTGCCAGCAGTGAAGAGGTTTTCACGGGTACTGAAGCTTTCTTT
CDR3: CASSEEVFTGTEAFF

size: .
D: .
V: TRBV19
J: TRBJ2-7
DNA: TGTGCCAGTAGTATCGTCTCGGTACAGACCTACGAGCAGTACTTC
CDR3: CASSIVSVQTYEQYF

size: once
D: .
V: TRBV19
J: TRBJ1-5
DNA: TGTGCCAGTAGTTATTACAGGGATAGCAATCAGCCCCAGCATTTT
CDR3: CASSYYRDSNQPQHF

size: .
D: .
V: TRBV28
J: TRBJ1-1
DNA: TGTGCCAGCAGTCCCTGGGCGACGCACACTGAAGCTTTCTTT
CDR3: CASSPWATHTEAFF

size: .
D: .
V: TRBV11-2
J: TRBJ2-2
DNA: TGTGCCAGCAGCTTAATCGAGTCCGGGGAGCTGTTTTTT
CDR3: CASSLIESGELFF

size: .
D: .
V: TRBV5-4
J: TRBJ1-2
DNA: TGTGCCAGCAGCCTCTTCGTAGGGGGGGCGGATGGCTACACCTTC
CDR3: CASSLFVGGADGYTF

size: .
D: .
V: TRBV6-1
J: TRBJ2-7
DNA: TGTGCCAGCAGCCTTAACGCAGGTCTGGGCTACGAGCAGTACTTC
CDR3: CASSLNAGLGYEQYF

size: .
D: TRBD2
V: TRBV30
J: TRBJ2-2
DNA: TGTGCCTGGTGCCCTAGCGGGGGTAACAACTGGGAGCTGTTTTTT
CDR3: CAWCPSGGNNWELFF

size: .
D: TRBD1
V: TRBV2
J: TRBJ2-3
DNA: TGTGCCAGCAGGCTTCAGGGACAGGGGGCAGATACGCAGTATTTT
CDR3: CASRLQGQGADTQYF

size: .
D: .
V: TRBV7-6
J: TRBJ2-7
DNA: TGTGCCAGCAGCTTAAACCCGTTGCTGGCTAGCGAGCAGTACTTC
CDR3: CASSLNPLLASEQYF

size: .
D: TRBD1
V: TRBV25-1
J: TRBJ1-2
DNA: TGTGCCAGCAGTTACACAGGGGACGGCTACACCTTC
CDR3: CASSYTGDGYTF

size: once
D: TRBD1
V: TRBV5-1
J: TRBJ1-1
DNA: TGCGCCAGCAGCTTGAATCCCCCGGGACAGGGAATAACTGAAGCTTTCTTT
CDR3: CASSLNPPGQGITEAFF

size: .
D: .
V: TRBV6-1
J: TRBJ1-5
DNA: TGTGCCAGCACCGAAATTCAGGGGCAGCCCCAGCATTTT
CDR3: CASTEIQGQPQHF

size: .
D: .
V: TRBV7-2
J: TRBJ1-1
DNA: TGTGCCAGCAGCTTGGGGGGTTTCACTGAAGCTTTCTTT
CDR3: CASSLGGFTEAFF

size: .
D: TRBD1
V: TRBV5-3
J: TRBJ1-5
DNA: TGTGCCAGAACCTACAGTCCCCTGACAGGGAGCAATCAGCCCCAGCATTTT
CDR3: CARTYSPLTGSNQPQHF

size: .
D: TRBD1
V: TRBV10-3
J: TRBJ1-2
DNA: TGTGCCATCAGTGAGTCGACAGGGGACAGAATTGACTACACCTTC
CDR3: CAISESTGDRIDYTF

size: .
D: TRBD2
V: TRBV9
J: TRBJ2-3
DNA: TGTGCCAGTGGGCTAGCGGGGGGGCCGGGAGATACGCAGTATTTT
CDR3: CASGLAGGPGDTQYF

size: few
D: .
V: TRBV29-1
J: TRBJ1-5
DNA: TGCAGCGTTGGAGGGTCGAGGGATGGCAATCAGCCCCAGCATTTT
CDR3: CSVGGSRDGNQPQHF

size: few
D: .
V: TRBV28
J: TRBJ1-5
DNA: TGTGCCATCGGACCGACCGGGGGGCCCCAGCATTTT
CDR3: CAIGPTGGPQHF

size: .
D: .
V: TRBV4-3
J: TRBJ2-6
DNA: TGCGCCAGCAGCCAAGATTCGGGGGGCTCGTCTGGGGCCAACGTCCTGACTTTC
CDR3: CASSQDSGGSSGANVLTF

size: .
D: .
V: TRBV6-6
J: TRBJ1-2
DNA: TGTGCCAGCAGCCCCGACCTAGTTGAGTGGGGCTACACCTTC
CDR3: CASSPDLVEWGYTF

size: .
D: TRBD2
V: TRBV5-4
J: TRBJ2-1
DNA: TGTGCCAGCAGCTTGGGTTTCCAGCGGGGCTCTAAGGATGAGCAGTTCTTC
CDR3: CASSLGFQRGSKDEQFF

size: .
D: TRBD2
V: TRBV5-4
J: TRBJ2-7
DNA: TGTGCCAGCAGCTCGCGTCTTGGCGGGGGGGCAGGGGAGCAGTACTTC
CDR3: CASSSRLGGGAGEQYF

size: .
D: TRBD1
V: TRBV5-4
J: TRBJ1-4
DNA: TGTGCCAGCAGCTTAGGCGGCGGACGGACAGGGTATGAAAAACTGTTTTTT
CDR3: CASSLGGGRTGYEKLFF

size: .
D: .
V: TRBV19
J: TRBJ2-5
DNA: TGTGCCAGTAGCTCACGGGGAGAGACCCAGTACTTC
CDR3: CASSSRGETQYF

size: .
D: TRBD1
V: TRBV10-3
J: TRBJ1-1
DNA: TGTGCCATCTCCGGGACAGGGAACAGGAACACTGAAGCTTTCTTT
CDR3: CAISGTGNRNTEAFF

size: once
D: TRBD2
V: TRBV13
J: TRBJ2-5
DNA: TGTGCCAGCAGCTTAGTCGGACTAGCGGGGGTCGGAGAGACCCAGTACTTC
CDR3: CASSLVGLAGVGETQYF

size: once
D: TRBD2
V: TRBV10-3
J: TRBJ2-2
DNA: TGTGCTATCAGTGAGGAGGGAGGGGCGGACACCGGGGAGCTGTTTTTT
CDR3: CAISEEGGADTGELFF

size: .
D: .
V: TRBV29-1
J: TRBJ2-1
DNA: TGCAGCGTTGAAGGTTTGTGGCAGGGTAGTTACAATGAGCAGTTCTTC
CDR3: CSVEGLWQGSYNEQFF

size: medium-sized
D: TRBD1
V: TRBV7-9
J: TRBJ1-2
DNA: TGTGCCAGCAGCCCCCCTGGACAGGGTCGAAAGGTCTACACCTTC
CDR3: CASSPPGQGRKVYTF

size: few
D: .
V: TRBV10-2
J: TRBJ2-5
DNA: TGCGCCAGCAGTGAGCGGGTTGGCGACCGAGAGACCCAGTACTTC
CDR3: CASSERVGDRETQYF

size: .
D: .
V: TRBV2
J: TRBJ2-5
DNA: TGTGCCTGTTCGTCCCGGTTACAAGAGACCCAGTACTTC
CDR3: CACSSRLQETQYF

size: .
D: .
V: TRBV5-1
J: TRBJ1-1
DNA: TGCGCCAGCAGCGTGGGAGAGAACACTGAAGCTTTCTTT
CDR3: CASSVGENTEAFF

size: few
D: .
V: TRBV5-1
J: TRBJ2-5
DNA: TGCGCCAGCAGCTCCAAAGAGACCCAGTACTTC
CDR3: CASSSKETQYF

size: once
D: TRBD2
V: TRBV5-6
J: TRBJ2-7
DNA: TGTGCCAGCCGAATAGCGGGGGGGCCTTACGAGCAGTACTTC
CDR3: CASRIAGGPYEQYF

size: .
D: TRBD1
V: TRBV5-6
J: TRBJ1-2
DNA: TGTGCCAGCAGCTCCGGGACAGACGTGGGGTACTATGGCTACACCTTC
CDR3: CASSSGTDVGYYGYTF

size: few
D: .
V: TRBV6-6
J: TRBJ1-2
DNA: TGTGCCAGCAGTTACCAGTCTAACTATGGCTACACCTTC
CDR3: CASSYQSNYGYTF

size: .
D: TRBD1
V: TRBV18
J: TRBJ1-1
DNA: TGTGCCAGCTCACAGGGGGCGGTAACTGAAGCTTTCTTT
CDR3: CASSQGAVTEAFF

size: .
D: .
V: TRBV5-1
J: TRBJ2-3
DNA: TGCGCCAGCAGCTCTACTATAGATACGCAGTATTTT
CDR3: CASSSTIDTQYF

size: few
D: TRBD1
V: TRBV18
J: TRBJ1-5
DNA: TGTGCCAGCTCAGAGGGGGCAGATCAGCCCCAGCATTTT
CDR3: CASSEGADQPQHF

size: .
D: .
V: TRBV21-1
J: TRBJ1-2
DNA: TGTGCCAGCCCTACGGGCTACACCTTC
CDR3: CASPTGYTF